This TCR beta chain came from a study of identical twins. Notes on the study in general: Insertions were reduced in abundant cord blood beta clonotypes but not in memory repertoires.

Healthy Caucasian donors formed the entire cohort. This CDR3 comprises 14 residues. V lost 3 bases and J lost 6, with 14 bases in between. Addition of a universal primer site occurred through template switching, and cDNA carried unique molecular identifiers. From the 5' RACE reads, TCRdb called clonotypes with MiXCR, one entry per CDR3 protein. Of around 670,000 distinct CDR3 sequences listed, around 5.7% are singletons. This clonotype was found many times. Its specificity is not known. The chain uses TRBV12-3 or TRBV12-4 and TRBJ2-5, with D possibly being TRBD1 (6 bases). The source material was naive T cells sorted from blood. This TCR was recovered from a man aged 18 to 35 in good health. DNA of the CDR3: TGTGCCAGCAGTTTTCGGCAGGGGACGCAGACCCAGTACTTC. This codes for CASSFRQGTQTQYF.